This T cell receptor beta chain was retrieved from a study of alternative splicing in chronic myeloid leukemia remission. Study summary: Trial remission samples were taken at major or complete molecular response, at 12 or 24 months.

Libraries were built from poly-A-enriched mRNA from 0.95 to 1 ug total RNA. TCRdb reprocessed the bulk RNA-seq reads and stores each CDR3 protein as one record, lacking DNA. Here the sample table reports approximately 85 distinct CDR3 sequences. Sample: PBMCs or total blood leukocytes (not recorded which), taken during remission. These TCRs come from an adult with chronic myeloid leukemia.

V usage is TRBV16 and J usage is TRBJ1-2. Germline-derived CDR1 and CDR2 are KGHSY and FQNENV. The CDR3 covers 16 residues. Here the CDR3 reads CASSQSRSGGDYGYTF.